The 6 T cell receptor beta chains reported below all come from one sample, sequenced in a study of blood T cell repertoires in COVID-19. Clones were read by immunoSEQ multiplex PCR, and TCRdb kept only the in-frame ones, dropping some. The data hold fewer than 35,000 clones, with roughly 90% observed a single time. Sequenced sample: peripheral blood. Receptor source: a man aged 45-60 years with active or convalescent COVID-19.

CDR3 sequence (DNA): TGTGCCAGCAGCTTCCGACAGCAAGAGACCCAGTACTTC. This encodes CASSFRQQETQYF. This chain links TRBV5-6 with TRBJ2-5, with D maybe TRBD1 (5 bases). Per germline, CDR1 SGHDT and CDR2 YYEEEE. Trimming took 2 bases from V and 2 from J, leaving 7 bases between them. The CDR3 is 13 amino acids.

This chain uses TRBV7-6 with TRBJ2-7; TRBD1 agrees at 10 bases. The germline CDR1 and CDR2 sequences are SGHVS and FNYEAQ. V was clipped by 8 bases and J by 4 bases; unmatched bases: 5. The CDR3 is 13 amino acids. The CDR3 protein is CASGTGATYEQYF. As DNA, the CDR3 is TGTGCCAGCGGGACAGGGGCCACATACGAGCAGTACTTC.

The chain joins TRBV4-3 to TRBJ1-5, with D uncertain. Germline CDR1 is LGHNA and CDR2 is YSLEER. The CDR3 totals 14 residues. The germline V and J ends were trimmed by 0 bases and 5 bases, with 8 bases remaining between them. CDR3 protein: CASSQDMGHQPQHF. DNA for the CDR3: TGCGCCAGCAGCCAAGACATGGGCCATCAGCCCCAGCATTTT.

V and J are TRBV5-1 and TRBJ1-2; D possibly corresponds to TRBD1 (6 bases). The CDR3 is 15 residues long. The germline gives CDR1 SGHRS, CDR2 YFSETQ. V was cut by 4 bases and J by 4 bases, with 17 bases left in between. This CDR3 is CASSPTRTDLYGYTF. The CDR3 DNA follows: TGCGCCAGCAGCCCCACCAGGACAGATCTCTATGGCTACACCTTC.

This chain's CDR3 is CASSHGQGSYEQYF. In DNA, the CDR3 is TGCGCCAGCAGCCACGGACAGGGATCCTACGAGCAGTACTTC. The chain links TRBV4-3 to TRBJ2-7; 8 bases are shared with TRBD1. The junction had 2 bases not matched to a gene; V was cut back by 3 bases and J by 1 base. Germline V gene lookup returns CDR1 LGHNA and CDR2 YSLEER. This CDR3 has 14 residues.

CDR3 bases: TGCGCCAGCAGCCCGCGGAGGGGCGACGAGCAGTACTTC. Amino acids: CASSPRRGDEQYF. V gene TRBV4-1 combines with J gene TRBJ2-7; D possibly corresponds to TRBD2 (6 bases). Germline assignment: CDR1 MGHRA and CDR2 YSYEKL. CDR3 length equals 13 residues. V lost 4 bases and J 5 bases, leaving 12 bases between the germline ends.